The sequence of this T cell receptor (beta chain) was determined in a study of blood T cell repertoires in COVID-19 (dated by TCRdb to 2019 to 2021). Background on the whole study: Samples covering the acute and convalescent phases of COVID-19 were provided by collaborators in the United States, Italy and Spain. The material from the prospective study consisted of cDNA or gDNA derived from T cells, B-cell-depleted T cells, or PBMCs. Subjects who had been exposed to COVID-19, were actively infected with it, or had recovered from it provided the deeply sampled blood TCRbeta repertoires that made up the dataset. The repertoires were released in a freely available public database intended as a resource for research on the immune response to SARS-CoV-2. Samples were obtained from the ongoing ImmuneRACE study (first 160 participants) and from about 1,300 subjects provided by 6 global collaborators. Sample metadata almost always included a de-identified subject ID, COVID-19 status, age in years and sex. Where HLA class I and class II types were available, the types were taken from metadata supplied by the sample provider, not from assay-based typing. What the study reported, not specific to this receptor: Clinical and demographic metadata were provided uncurated, with the amount varying by source and participant.

V is cut by 2 bases and J by 1 base, and the space between the germline ends is 7 bases. CDR1 and CDR2 are drawn from the germline V gene: SGHRS, YFSETQ. The CDR3 spans 14 residues, from the cysteine through the phenylalanine. Just CDR3 DNA is preserved here, 42 bases in frame from base 1. TCRbeta CDR3 regions were amplified from genomic DNA by means of the immunoSEQ Assay, a bias-controlled multiplex PCR. From the authors' description of their analysis: The number of nucleated cells in each sample was estimated by amplification of reference gene primers within the assay. To quantify the absolute abundance of each unique TCRbeta CDR3 rearrangement, sequence reads were collapsed and filtered. For each sample, productive Simpson clonality was calculated by taking the square root of Simpson's diversity index across productive rearrangements. Entries here come from immuneACCESS through TCRdb and include only in-frame sequences with V and J called. Some clones fail to appear in such tables; in the studies checked, an unresolved V gene covers under half of the shortfall, and the cause of the remainder is unknown. V, J and clone size are those of that table, while D and trimming were read from the DNA. A total of 350,000 to 400,000 clones appear in this sample, more than 75% of them only once. About 3% of the sample belongs to the ten largest clones.

In the prospective study, participants were roughly 18 to 100 years old, resided in about two dozen geographic areas of the United States, and were enrolled through a virtual design. To assign participants to cohorts, the prospective study relied on clinical history that participants themselves reported in a screening survey and a study questionnaire. Recovered participants in ImmuneRACE Cohort 3 were defined as having two consecutive negative NP/OP PCR tests, clearance from a healthcare professional, or resolution of symptoms. Mobile phlebotomists in the prospective study collected whole blood, serum and a nasopharyngeal or oropharyngeal swab from every participant. Prospective study participants could optionally give additional blood draws and questionnaires over an approximately 2-month period. Before DNA extraction, prospective study blood samples were shipped either frozen or at room temperature.

A word on this clone: Its antigen target is currently unknown. Base-call qualities are not available, and no considerably larger clone is one nucleotide away. Other DNA sequences within the sample encode an identical CDR3.

The chain is assembled from TRBV5-1 and TRBJ1-3; a tentative D call is TRBD1 (6 bases match). The specimen sequenced was PBMCs or T cells enriched from blood (not recorded which). The source of this sequence is a woman in her twenties or thirties who had recovered from COVID-19. The CDR3 is CASSLQGSGNTIYF. The DNA is as follows: TGCGCCAGCAGCTTACAGGGTTCTGGAAACACCATATATTTT. Reference TRBV5-1 and TRBJ1-3 genes cover what lies past the CDR3, so the full variable domain is KAGVTQTPRYLIKTRGQQVTLSCSPISGHRSVSWYQQTPGQGLQFLFEYFSETQRNKGNFPGRFSGRQFSNSRSEMNVSTLELGDSALYLCASSLQGSGNTIYFGEGSWLTVV.